The 6 T cell receptor beta chains listed next were all sequenced from one sample in a study of blood T cell repertoires in COVID-19. The table came from immunoSEQ multiplex PCR; TCRdb's copy has only in-frame clones and leaves some out. Of under 200,000 clones in the sample, over 60% were seen once. The specimen was peripheral blood. The source is a man aged 60 to 69 with acute or convalescent COVID-19.

The rearrangement joins TRBV4-1 to TRBJ1-1, with D possibly matching TRBD1 (5 bases). The CDR3 has 14 residues. V shed 0 bases and J shed 6 bases, with 11 bases lying between them. Per the germline V gene, CDR1 is MGHRA and CDR2 is YSYEKL. CDR3 nucleotides: TGCGCCAGCAGCCAAGACCCCCCAGGGCCTGAAGCTTTCTTT. It codes for CASSQDPPGPEAFF.

The chain combines TRBV24-1 with TRBJ2-7; weak D call: TRBD2 (5 bases). Deletions cut 4 bases from V and 6 bases from J, with 15 bases between. CDR1 is KGHDR and CDR2 is SFDVKD in the germline V gene. The CDR3 consists of 14 residues. The CDR3 DNA reads as TGTGCCACCAGTGACGCCGGACTCTCAGGCGAGCAGTACTTC. It encodes CATSDAGLSGEQYF.

The CDR3 DNA follows: TGTGCCAGCAGCTTCACAAGTAGCAATCAGCCCCAGCATTTT. This codes for CASSFTSSNQPQHF. The V and J genes are TRBV6-5 and TRBJ1-5; D uncertain. From germline, CDR1 is MNHEY and CDR2 SVGAGI. The CDR3 spans 14 residues. Trimming shortened V by 6 bases and J by 0 bases, and 9 bases separated the two germline ends.

This clone was recorded a few times. This chain uses TRBV2 with TRBJ1-1; TRBD1 matches at 8 bases. The CDR3 is 12 amino acids. Germline V gene data show CDR1 as SNHLY and CDR2 as FYNNEI. With V trimmed by 6 bases and J by 6 bases, 3 bases remained unmatched. The CDR3 sequence: CASRDRVPEAFF. The CDR3 DNA reads as TGTGCCAGCAGGGACAGGGTCCCTGAAGCTTTCTTT.

The V gene is TRBV6-5, the J gene TRBJ2-7; D might be TRBD2 (5 bases). The CDR3 is 15 amino acids. Germline V gene data show CDR1 as MNHEY and CDR2 as SVGAGI. V lost 2 bases and J lost 2, with 13 bases in between. The CDR3 DNA reads TGTGCCAGCAGTTACGGACTTGGGCACACCTACGAGCAGTACTTC. Its protein product is CASSYGLGHTYEQYF.

The chain is built from TRBV19 and TRBJ2-3, with a tentative D call TRBD1 (6 bases). Trimming removed 9 bases from V and 3 bases from J, with 13 bases in between. CDR1 and CDR2 (germline): LNHDA, SQIVND (reference sequence). CDR3 length: 13 amino acids. The CDR3 spells CASGTLGTDTQYF. The CDR3 DNA sequence: TGTGCCAGCGGGACATTGGGAACAGATACGCAGTATTTT.